Listed below are T cell receptor beta chains from one sample, sequenced in a study of control samples from healthy donors and cancer patients. Some clones are missing from TCRdb's copy, which holds only in-frame ones; the method was immunoSEQ multiplex PCR. The sample has fewer than 65,000 clones, 75% to 90% seen once. Sample: blood. Receptors were obtained from a man aged 70-80 years in good health. CDR3s include the opening cysteine and the closing phenylalanine or tryptophan. The D gene is left open where the match is weak. Only part of the rows carry a size: once, few, many, or a class if the clone is expanded.

size	D	length	V	J	DNA	CDR3
-	-	14	TRBV3-1/TRBV3-2	TRBJ1-1	TGTGCCAGCAGCCACGACGGACGAAACACTGAAGCTTTCTTT	CASSHDGRNTEAFF
-	-	16	TRBV5-5	TRBJ2-3	TGTGCCAGCAGCTTGGGGACTTTTGGGGGCACAGATACGCAGTATTTT	CASSLGTFGGTDTQYF
-	-	18	TRBV4-2	TRBJ2-1	TGTGCCAGCAGCCAAGAATATCCGACAGTGGGTCGGTACAATGAGCAGTTCTTC	CASSQEYPTVGRYNEQFF
-	-	13	TRBV3-1/TRBV3-2	TRBJ2-5	TGTGCCAGCAGCCAAGCCCCGGGGGAGACCCAGTACTTC	CASSQAPGETQYF
-	TRBD1	17	TRBV4-1	TRBJ1-2	TGCGCCAGCAGCCAACAAAATCTTGGACAGGGAAACTATGGCTACACCTTC	CASSQQNLGQGNYGYTF
once	-	18	TRBV10-1	TRBJ1-5	TGCGCCAGCACCCGCCAGGCAGGGGAGCTGTATAGCAATCAGCCCCAGCATTTT	CASTRQAGELYSNQPQHF
-	-	15	TRBV15	TRBJ1-6	TGTGCCACCAGCAGAGAAGGACAGATTAATTCACCCCTCCACTTT	CATSREGQINSPLHF
-	-	13	TRBV27	TRBJ2-7	TGTGCCAGCAGTTTTCTGACCGCCTACGAGCAGTACTTC	CASSFLTAYEQYF
-	TRBD1	15	TRBV4-2	TRBJ1-2	TGTGCCAGCAGCCGCCGACAGGGGGAAACTTATGGCTACACCTTC	CASSRRQGETYGYTF
-	TRBD2	16	TRBV30	TRBJ2-1	TGTGCCTGGAGTCCCGTAGCGGGAGGGCCCTCGGATGAGCAGTTCTTC	CAWSPVAGGPSDEQFF
-	TRBD1	13	TRBV2	TRBJ2-7	TGTGCCAGCAGGGGGACAGGCGGTGGCGAGCAGTACTTC	CASRGTGGGEQYF
once	TRBD1	15	TRBV2	TRBJ1-2	TGTGCCAGCAGTGAATCTAGGGGGCAAGCGGGGAGCTACACCTTC	CASSESRGQAGSYTF
-	-	14	TRBV11-2	TRBJ2-3	TGTGCCAGCAGCTTAGACTTTGCGGGTGATACGCAGTATTTT	CASSLDFAGDTQYF
-	-	15	TRBV28	TRBJ1-2	TGTGCCAGCAGTTTACCGGGGGAGAGGTATGAAGGCTACACCTTC	CASSLPGERYEGYTF
-	-	14	TRBV2	TRBJ2-7	TGTGCCAGCAACCAACAGGGAATTTCCTACGAGCAGTACTTC	CASNQQGISYEQYF
-	TRBD2	14	TRBV10-1	TRBJ2-5	TGCGCCAGCAGTAGTGGGAGGGCCTGGGAGACCCAGTACTTC	CASSSGRAWETQYF
-	-	16	TRBV5-5	TRBJ1-4	TGTGCCAGCAGCCTAACCCCAAGCTGGAACAATGAAAAACTGTTTTTT	CASSLTPSWNNEKLFF
-	-	13	TRBV2	TRBJ2-5	TGTGCCAGCAGTGAACAGGGAGAGGAGACCCAGTACTTC	CASSEQGEETQYF
-	-	14	TRBV9	TRBJ2-3	TGTGCCAGCACAGGCCGACTAGTAACAGATACGCAGTATTTT	CASTGRLVTDTQYF
-	-	16	TRBV19	TRBJ2-7	TGTGCCAGTTCCCGATCGAGCGCCGATCGATCCTACGAGCAGTACTTC	CASSRSSADRSYEQYF
few	-	13	TRBV12-3/TRBV12-4	TRBJ2-6	TGTGCCAGCACCCTCGGGGGGGCCAACGTCCTGACTTTC	CASTLGGANVLTF
-	TRBD1	14	TRBV7-9	TRBJ2-5	TGTGCCAGCAGCACAAGACAGGGGCAAGAGACCCAGTACTTC	CASSTRQGQETQYF
few	-	15	TRBV27	TRBJ2-2	TGTGCCAGCAGTTTAGTAGGGGCGTGGACCGGGGAGCTGTTTTTT	CASSLVGAWTGELFF
once	-	14	TRBV14	TRBJ2-5	TGTGCCAGCAGCCAAGATTGGCAGCAAGAGACCCAGTACTTC	CASSQDWQQETQYF
-	TRBD1	16	TRBV28	TRBJ2-7	TGTGCCAGCAGTTTACCGGGGACAGTTAGCTCCTACGAGCAGTACTTC	CASSLPGTVSSYEQYF
-	TRBD1	12	TRBV11-2	TRBJ1-1	TGTGCCAGCAGCTCAAGACAGGGCAATGCTTTCTTT	CASSSRQGNAFF
-	-	16	TRBV7-2	TRBJ1-3	TGTGCCAGCAGCTTAGGTCCAGGGCCCTCTGGAAACACCATATATTTT	CASSLGPGPSGNTIYF